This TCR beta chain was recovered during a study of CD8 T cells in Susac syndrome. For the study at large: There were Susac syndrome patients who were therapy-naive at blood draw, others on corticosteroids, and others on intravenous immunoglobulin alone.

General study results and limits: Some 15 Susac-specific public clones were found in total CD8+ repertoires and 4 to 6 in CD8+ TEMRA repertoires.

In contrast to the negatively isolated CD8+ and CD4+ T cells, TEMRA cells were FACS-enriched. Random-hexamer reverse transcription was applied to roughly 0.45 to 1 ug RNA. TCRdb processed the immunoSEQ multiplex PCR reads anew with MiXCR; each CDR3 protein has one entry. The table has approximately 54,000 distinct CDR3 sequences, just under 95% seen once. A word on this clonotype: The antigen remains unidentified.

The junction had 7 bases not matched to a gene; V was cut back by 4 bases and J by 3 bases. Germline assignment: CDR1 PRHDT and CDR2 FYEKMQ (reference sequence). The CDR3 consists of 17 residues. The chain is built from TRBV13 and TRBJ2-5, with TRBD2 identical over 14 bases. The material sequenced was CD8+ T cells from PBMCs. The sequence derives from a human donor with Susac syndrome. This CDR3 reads CASSYRRTSGGKETQYF. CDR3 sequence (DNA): TGTGCCAGCAGCTACCGGCGGACTAGCGGGGGGAAAGAGACCCAGTACTTC.